Given below is one T cell receptor beta chain in context. Its antigen is unknown. This entry belongs to a study of T cell repertoires in cytomegalovirus infection. Study outcomes and limitations: Summed frequency of shared TCR beta families picked out CMV carriers who also had the relevant HLA.

One entry per CDR3 protein results from TCRdb running MiXCR on the reads. The sample lists approximately 120,000 distinct CDR3 sequences; over 30% were seen once. The sample in question was CD8+ T cells from cultured PBMCs, obtained from culture after CMV antigen stimulation. The source of this sequence is a human donor in good health (CMV status not recorded). Some clones in this sample may be carry-over from other donors' samples.

DNA of the CDR3: TGCGCCAGCAGCCAAGGACAGGGACTAGCGGCCCGCCAGGAGACCCAGTACTTC. It is translated as CASSQGQGLAARQETQYF. The chain employs TRBV4-1 and TRBJ2-5; TRBD2 aligns across 11 bases. V lost 1 base, J lost 5 bases, and 12 bases stayed unmatched. Germline CDR1 MGHRA, CDR2 YSYEKL. This CDR3 contains 18 residues.